This entry lists 26 T cell receptor beta chains sequenced from one sample in a study of shared clonotypes between healthy human individuals. Profiled with immunoSEQ multiplex PCR; TCRdb holds only in-frame clones, not every one. The sample includes under 850,000 clones, 85% to 95% seen only once; the top ten take more than 20%. The naive CD8 fraction comprised CD45RO-negative cells positively selected for CCR7 and excluded terminally differentiated effector memory CD45RA+ cells. What was sequenced was naive CD8+ T cells sorted from blood. The receptors derive from a man aged 25-45 years in good health.

A note on this clone: It may be a read error: a sequence one base away is much more abundant. Different DNA sequences within this sample yield the same CDR3. V gene TRBV6-6 combines with J gene TRBJ2-2; D unclear. The V end was cut by 6 bases, the J end by 0 bases, with 2 bases between. This CDR3 has 12 residues. Per germline, CDR1 MNHNY and CDR2 SVGAGI (reference sequence). DNA for the CDR3: TGTGCCAGCAGCCCGAACACCGGGGAGCTGTTTTTT. It yields the protein CASSPNTGELFF.

Concerning this clone: Other nucleotide sequences from this sample produce the same CDR3. The rearrangement uses TRBV7-2 and TRBJ2-7; the D gene is possibly TRBD2 (5 bases). Germline loops: CDR1 SGHTA, CDR2 FQGNSA. The CDR3 is 13 residues long. Between the trimmed V and J ends, which lost 4 bases and 4 bases, there was a span of 11 bases. The CDR3 nucleotides are TGTGCCAGCAGCTCCCCGGGATCTTACGAGCAGTACTTC. Its protein product is CASSSPGSYEQYF.

The chain couples TRBV29-1 to TRBJ2-1, with 10 bases identical to TRBD1. The CDR3 spans 14 residues. Germline V lookup: CDR1 SQVTM, CDR2 ANQGSEA. Germline trimming cut 7 bases from V and 2 bases from J; bases unmatched to any gene: 5. CDR3: CSGLGTGAYNEQFF. The CDR3 DNA reads TGCAGCGGGCTCGGGACAGGGGCCTACAATGAGCAGTTCTTC.

The J gene is TRBJ2-7, the V gene TRBV7-2, with D tentatively TRBD1 (6 bases). This CDR3 region has 15 residues. Germline CDR1 reads SGHTA; CDR2 reads FQGNSA. Trimming took 1 base from V and 6 from J, leaving 16 bases between them. Written as DNA, the CDR3 is TGTGCCAGCAGCTTAGAGAGGCAGGGGTGGGTCGAGCAGTACTTC. Its protein is CASSLERQGWVEQYF. Full variable domain (outside the CDR3, taken from reference TRBV7-2 and TRBJ2-7): GAGVSQSPSNKVTEKGKDVELRCDPISGHTALYWYRQSLGQGLEFLIYFQGNSAPDKSGLPSDRFSAERTGGSVSTLTIQRTQQEDSAVYLCASSLERQGWVEQYFGPGTRLTVT.

The rearrangement uses TRBV6-5 and TRBJ2-1; 8 bases match TRBD1. The CDR3 covers 15 residues. Germline-derived CDR1 and CDR2 are MNHEY and SVGAGI. The junction had 9 bases not matched to a gene; V was cut back by 4 bases and J by 7 bases. The CDR3 DNA sequence: TGTGCCAGCAGTTCGCCGGGACAGGCGATTAATGAGCAGTTCTTC. Residues: CASSSPGQAINEQFF.

In this sample, this clone turned up once. The V and J genes are TRBV5-5 and TRBJ2-5; 8 nucleotides agree with TRBD1. The J call may not be correct, given that the DNA end is closer to TRBJ2-7. This CDR3 is 15 amino acids long. The germline CDR1 and CDR2 sequences are SGHKS and YYEKEE (reference sequence). The CDR3 is CASSLVDRDPYEQYF. The CDR3, as DNA: TGTGCCAGCAGCTTGGTGGACAGGGATCCCTACGAGCAGTACTTC.

This clone was detected only once. V gene TRBV7-9 combines with J gene TRBJ1-1; D ambiguous. V dropped 4 bases and J dropped 3 bases, with 18 bases sitting between them. CDR3 length: 16 amino acids. Per the germline V gene, CDR1 is SEHNR and CDR2 is FQNEAQ (reference sequence). Here the CDR3 reads CASSYPGSTPDTEAFF. The CDR3 bases are TGTGCCAGCAGCTACCCCGGGTCTACCCCGGACACTGAAGCTTTCTTT.

This chain uses TRBV4-1 with TRBJ2-1, with a tentative D call TRBD1 (6 bases). From germline, CDR1 is MGHRA and CDR2 YSYEKL. V lost 0 bases and J 8 bases, leaving 11 bases between the germline ends. The CDR3 totals 14 residues. The CDR3 DNA reads as TGCGCCAGCAGCCAAGATCTGAGGGGGTATGAGCAGTTCTTC. The encoded protein is CASSQDLRGYEQFF.

This clone has just one count. An end of the junction does not agree with germline; a read error may underlie this. The chain carries TRBV7-7 and TRBJ2-1; TRBD2 matches 8 bases. Germline V lookup: CDR1 SSHAT, CDR2 FNYEAQ (reference sequence). This CDR3 region has 15 residues. The CDR3 region is CASSPSGSSYNEQFF. In DNA form, the CDR3 reads TGTGCTAGCAGCCCCAGCGGGAGCTCCTACAATGAGCAGTTCTTC.

The chain joins TRBV10-3 to TRBJ2-7, with 7 bases fitting TRBD1. There are 15 residues in the CDR3. Looked up from germline, CDR1 is ENHRY and CDR2 is SYGVKD. J lost 3 bases, V lost 3 bases, and 8 bases had no gene match. DNA for the CDR3: TGTGCCATCAGTGATCCGGGACAGACCGTCTACGAGCAGTACTTC. It translates to CAISDPGQTVYEQYF.

The chain couples TRBV13 to TRBJ2-3, with D perhaps matching TRBD2 (8 bases). Germline V gene data show CDR1 as PRHDT and CDR2 as FYEKMQ (reference sequence). The CDR3 has 21 residues. V gave up 0 bases and J gave up 7 bases, with 32 bases separating them. The CDR3 DNA follows: TGTGCCAGCAGCTTAGGTTACAGGGGATTCGCGGGAGGCCCCTCCCAAAATACGCAGTATTTT. Translation: CASSLGYRGFAGGPSQNTQYF. The variable domain in full, completed from reference TRBV13 and TRBJ2-3, reads AAGVIQSPRHLIKEKRETATLKCYPIPRHDTVYWYQQGPGQDPQFLISFYEKMQSDKGSIPDRFSAQQFSDYHSELNMSSLELGDSALYFCASSLGYRGFAGGPSQNTQYFGPGTRLTVL.

The chain couples TRBV28 to TRBJ2-7; D unclear. V shed 6 bases and J shed 3 bases, with 12 bases lying between them. Germline V gives CDR1 MDHEN, CDR2 SYDVKM. CDR3 size: 13 residues. The CDR3: CASSRNPDYEQYF. DNA of the CDR3: TGTGCCAGCAGCCGGAACCCCGACTACGAGCAGTACTTC.

The rearrangement joins TRBV28 to TRBJ2-1, with no clear D. The ends were cut back, 3 bases at V and 6 bases at J, with 12 bases in the middle. This CDR3 region has 14 residues. Germline values: CDR1 MDHEN, CDR2 SYDVKM. In DNA, the CDR3 is TGTGCCAGCAGTTTCTTCCTATCCCCCAATGAGCAGTTCTTC. Protein product: CASSFFLSPNEQFF.

The chain uses TRBV5-6 and TRBJ2-1; either TRBD1 or TRBD2 may fit D (6 bases each). The CDR3 loop spans 16 amino acids. Looked up from germline, CDR1 is SGHDT and CDR2 is YYEEEE. The V gene lost 2 bases and the J gene lost 3 bases, with 15 bases spanning the gap. CDR3 loop: CASSLGTGGGYNEQFF. The CDR3 bases are TGTGCCAGCAGCTTAGGGACTGGAGGGGGCTACAATGAGCAGTTCTTC.

In DNA form, the CDR3 reads TGTGCCAGCAGTTTTCGAGGGAGGCAAGAGACCCAGTACTTC. The encoded protein is CASSFRGRQETQYF. The genes are TRBV28 and TRBJ2-5, with D possibly matching TRBD2 (6 bases). Trimming left V 3 bases short and J 2 bases short, with 10 bases between. The CDR3 extends over 14 amino acids. Germline loops: CDR1 MDHEN, CDR2 SYDVKM.

This clone was detected only a few times. CDR3 loop: CASSLGSASYNEQFF. CDR3 sequence (DNA): TGTGCCAGCAGCTTGGGTTCAGCCTCCTACAATGAGCAGTTCTTC. The rearrangement uses TRBV13 and TRBJ2-1, with D unresolved. The CDR3 totals 15 residues. The ends were cut back, 3 bases at V and 0 bases at J, with 9 bases in the middle. Germline CDR1 is PRHDT and CDR2 is FYEKMQ (reference sequence).

The J gene is TRBJ1-5, the V gene TRBV6-1, with TRBD1 identical over 7 bases. The trim removed 2 bases at V and 3 bases at J, leaving 7 bases unmatched. The CDR3 has 16 amino acids. CDR1 MNHNS and CDR2 SASEGT come from the germline V gene. CDR3: CASSELGGEVNQPQHF. The CDR3 coding sequence is TGTGCCAGCAGTGAACTAGGGGGCGAAGTCAATCAGCCCCAGCATTTT.

The V call is TRBV30, the J call TRBJ2-7; 7 positions match TRBD2. Trimming took 5 bases from V and 0 from J; bases not matched to a gene: 10. The CDR3 contains 15 residues. Germline V CDR1 and CDR2: GTSNPN, SVGIG (reference sequence). This CDR3 is CAWETSGDYSYEQYF. DNA for the CDR3: TGTGCCTGGGAGACATCCGGGGACTACTCCTACGAGCAGTACTTC.

The chain employs TRBV5-1 and TRBJ2-3; possibly TRBD1 for D (6 bases). Per the germline V gene, CDR1 is SGHRS and CDR2 is YFSETQ. Trimming pared 4 bases from V and 6 bases from J, leaving 12 bases between. This CDR3 has 13 amino acids. CDR3 coding DNA: TGCGCCAGCAGCGCCTATACAGGGGATACGCAGTATTTT. This sequence encodes CASSAYTGDTQYF. Variable domain in full (rest from reference TRBV5-1 and TRBJ2-3): KAGVTQTPRYLIKTRGQQVTLSCSPISGHRSVSWYQQTPGQGLQFLFEYFSETQRNKGNFPGRFSGRQFSNSRSEMNVSTLELGDSALYLCASSAYTGDTQYFGPGTRLTVL.

V usage is TRBV5-6 and J usage is TRBJ2-2, with a possible D match to TRBD1 (6 bases). Trimming took off 5 bases at V and 5 bases at J, with 16 bases between the two ends. This CDR3 is built from 15 residues. Germline CDR1 reads SGHDT; CDR2 reads YYEEEE. The CDR3 DNA follows: TGTGCCAGCAGACACGTCAGGGGTTATACCGGGGAGCTGTTTTTT. Translated, it gives CASRHVRGYTGELFF.

The chain is built from TRBV5-4 and TRBJ1-1, with no clear D. CDR3 length equals 13 residues. Germline V gene sequence: CDR1 SGHNT, CDR2 YYREEE (reference sequence). Trimming removed 10 bases from V and 0 bases from J, with 13 bases in between. The CDR3 bases are TGTGCCCTCCGGGCCGAAATGAACACTGAAGCTTTCTTT. Protein product: CALRAEMNTEAFF.

The rearrangement uses TRBV2 and TRBJ2-1; possible D gene TRBD1, 5 bases. The CDR3 spans 14 residues. The germline V gene encodes CDR1 SNHLY and CDR2 FYNNEI. The CDR3 protein is CGLPRTSSYNEQFF. The DNA of the CDR3 is TGTGGCCTCCCAAGGACAAGCTCCTACAATGAGCAGTTCTTC.

The CDR3 spells CASSQDIGLAGTLLSWETQYF. Written as DNA, the CDR3 is TGTGCCAGCAGCCAAGATATCGGACTAGCGGGCACGCTTCTGAGTTGGGAGACCCAGTACTTC. V usage is TRBV14 and J usage is TRBJ2-5; 11 bases align to TRBD2. This CDR3 is built from 21 residues. The germline gives CDR1 SGHDN, CDR2 FVKESK. The J segment lost 5 bases and the V segment lost 0 bases, leaving 20 bases of the junction unmatched.

As to this clone: One end of the junction varies from germline; a read error may be responsible. The chain uses TRBV7-9 and TRBJ2-2; D not certain. Per the germline V gene, CDR1 is SEHNR and CDR2 is FQNEAQ (reference sequence). The CDR3 totals 14 residues. The CDR3 nucleotides read TGTGCCAGCAGCTTAGTAACGAAGACCGGGGAGCTGTTTTTT. Protein sequence: CASSLVTKTGELFF.

This clone was counted many times. The rearrangement uses TRBV6-1 and TRBJ2-5, with TRBD2 matching 12 bases. Germline CDR1 MNHNS, CDR2 SASEGT. The CDR3 is made up of 15 amino acids. The trim removed 2 bases at V and 4 bases at J, leaving 2 bases unmatched. The CDR3 loop reads CASSELAGGPETQYF. CDR3 nucleotides: TGTGCCAGCAGTGAACTAGCGGGAGGGCCAGAGACCCAGTACTTC.

This chain joins TRBV9 and TRBJ2-1, with 13 positions matching TRBD2. Per the germline V gene, CDR1 is SGDLS and CDR2 is YYNGEE. The J segment lost 6 bases and the V segment lost 4 bases, leaving 10 bases of the junction unmatched. The CDR3 runs 17 residues. The CDR3 coding sequence is TGTGCCAGCAGCACCCGGACTAGCGGGAGTCTGTCCAATGAGCAGTTCTTC. Translating gives CASSTRTSGSLSNEQFF. The full variable domain, in which reference TRBV9 and TRBJ2-1 provide the parts outside the CDR3, is DSGVTQTPKHLITATGQRVTLRCSPRSGDLSVYWYQQSLDQGLQFLIQYYNGEERAKGNILERFSAQQFPDLHSELNLSSLELGDSALYFCASSTRTSGSLSNEQFFGPGTRLTVL.